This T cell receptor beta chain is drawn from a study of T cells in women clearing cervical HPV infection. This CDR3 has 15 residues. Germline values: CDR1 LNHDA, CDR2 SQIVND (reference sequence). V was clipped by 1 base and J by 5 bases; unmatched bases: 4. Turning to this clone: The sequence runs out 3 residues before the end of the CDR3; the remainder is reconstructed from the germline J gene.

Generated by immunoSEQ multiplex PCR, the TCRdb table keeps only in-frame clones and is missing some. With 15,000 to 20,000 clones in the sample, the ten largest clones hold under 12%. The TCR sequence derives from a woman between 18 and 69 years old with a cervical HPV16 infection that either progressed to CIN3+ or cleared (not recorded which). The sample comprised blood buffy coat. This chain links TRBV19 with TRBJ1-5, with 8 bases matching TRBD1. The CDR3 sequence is CASSIGTGWDQPQHF. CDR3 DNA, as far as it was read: TGTGCCAGTAGTATAGGGACAGGGTGGGATCAGCCC.